This TCR beta chain was captured in a study of blood T cells in healthy people across ages. This clonotype was detected many times. A second PCR of roughly 7 to 11 cycles used a sample-barcoded 5' primer and a J-beta primer mix. TCRdb reprocessed the 5' RACE reads with MiXCR, giving one entry per CDR3 protein. The data contain around 900,000 distinct CDR3 sequences, about 28% of them seen just once; the ten biggest clones take up roughly 17%. Germline assignment: CDR1 MGHDK and CDR2 SYGVNS. V was clipped by 3 bases and J by 1 base; unmatched bases: 15. This CDR3 spans 19 amino acids. This clonotype was sampled from an elderly woman in good health. Sequencing was done on a sample of blood. The J gene is TRBJ2-5, the V gene TRBV25-1, with TRBD1 matching over 9 bases. This CDR3 is CASSDQQGAVTNVQETQYF. The CDR3 nucleotides are TGTGCCAGCAGTGATCAACAGGGGGCTGTAACAAATGTCCAAGAGACCCAGTACTTC.